This entry features one T cell receptor beta chain sequence. CDR1 is SGHAT, CDR2 FQNNGV, per germline. Between the trimmed V and J ends, which lost 1 base and 2 bases, there was a span of 9 bases. The CDR3 contains 15 residues. Profiling relied on immunoSEQ multiplex PCR, and the TCRdb table lists in-frame clones only, not all of them. The table has 75,000 to 100,000 clones, 90% seen once; the top ten hold around 16%. The data were taken from a study of graft-versus-host responses after intestinal transplantation. The sequencing used PBMCs, collected about 440 days after intestinal transplant. V gene TRBV11-2 combines with J gene TRBJ2-1, with D possibly being TRBD1 or TRBD2 (6 bases each). The clonotype originates from a human patient who received an intestinal transplant, so some T cells may come from the graft donor. The CDR3 nucleotides are TGTGCCAGCAGCTTAGGGGGGGCCCCCTACAATGAGCAGTTCTTC. It encodes CASSLGGAPYNEQFF.